This passage covers 5 T cell receptor beta chains from one sample sequenced in a study of cytomegalovirus exposure and HLA in healthy donors. PCR primers comprised 60 Vbeta and 13 Jbeta primers. TCRdb's copy holds only in-frame clones and misses some; the assay was immunoSEQ multiplex PCR. The sample holds approximately 280,000 clones; 86% are singletons and the top ten take around 4.2%. Sequencing was performed on PBMCs. These receptor sequences come from a man aged 40-55 years in good health and CMV-seropositive.

The chain recombines TRBV7-2 with TRBJ2-4, with D tentatively TRBD1 (5 bases). This CDR3 region has 15 residues. The germline gives CDR1 SGHTA, CDR2 FQGNSA. The V and J ends lost 7 bases and 0 bases respectively, with 13 bases between them. The DNA for the CDR3 is TGTGCCAGCACCCCCCAGGGCCTAGCCAAAAACATTCAGTACTTC. Protein sequence: CASTPQGLAKNIQYF.

V and J are TRBV7-9 and TRBJ1-5, with unresolved D. Germline CDR1 SEHNR, CDR2 FQNEAQ (reference sequence). Trimming pared 4 bases from V and 7 bases from J, leaving 11 bases between. The CDR3 runs to 13 residues. CDR3 coding DNA: TGTGCCAGCAGCTCCTGGGCGGGCCAGCCCCAGCATTTT. Residues: CASSSWAGQPQHF.

A word on this clone: At one end, the junction sequence differs from germline, possibly due to a read error. The V call is TRBV7-9, the J call TRBJ1-1; D not resolved. The germline V gene has CDR1 SEHNR and CDR2 FQNEAQ (reference sequence). CDR3 size: 13 residues. The CDR3 reads CSSSHAGNTEAFF. In DNA form, the CDR3 reads TGTTCCAGCAGCCATGCAGGGAACACTGAAGCTTTCTTT.

The chain employs TRBV27 and TRBJ2-1; 7 bases fit TRBD1. Germline CDR1 reads MNHEY; CDR2 reads SMNVEV (reference sequence). This CDR3 comprises 14 residues. V dropped 3 bases and J dropped 4; count of bases not matched to a gene: 3. CDR3 in DNA: TGTGCCAGCAGTTTCAGACAGGGTTACAATGAGCAGTTCTTC. Translated, it gives CASSFRQGYNEQFF.

The CDR3 loop is CASKGRQVYEQYF. In nucleotides, the CDR3 is TGTGCCAGCAAAGGTAGACAGGTGTACGAGCAGTACTTC. The chain joins TRBV2 to TRBJ2-7; possible D gene TRBD1, 6 bases. This CDR3 contains 13 residues. Germline CDR1 SNHLY, CDR2 FYNNEI. Trimming shortened V by 7 bases and J by 4 bases, and 14 bases separated the two germline ends.